These 20 T cell receptor beta chains share one sample of origin, sequenced in a study of blood T cell repertoires in COVID-19. Profiling relied on immunoSEQ multiplex PCR, and the TCRdb table lists in-frame clones only, not all of them. Of a few hundred thousand clones in the sample, 83% were seen once. The source material was peripheral blood. These receptors originate from a woman aged 45-65 years with acute or convalescent COVID-19.

The CDR3 DNA reads TGTGCCACCAGTGATCCGAGGACAGGGAGCTATGGCTACACCTTC. Its translation: CATSDPRTGSYGYTF. This sequence joins TRBV24-1 and TRBJ1-2; 8 bases fit TRBD1. The CDR3 totals 15 residues. J gave up 4 bases and V 3 bases, and 6 bases lay outside the gene matches. Germline assignment: CDR1 KGHDR and CDR2 SFDVKD.

The chain couples TRBV2 to TRBJ1-2; D perhaps matches TRBD1 (5 bases). V was clipped by 2 bases and J by 11 bases, with 12 bases between them. Germline V CDR1 and CDR2: SNHLY, FYNNEI. This CDR3 contains 12 residues. CDR3 sequence reads: CASSERDLPYTF. In DNA form, the CDR3 reads TGTGCCAGCAGTGAACGGGACTTACCATACACCTTC.

The genes are TRBV7-2 and TRBJ1-1; a possible D gene is TRBD1 (5 bases). Germline V gene data show CDR1 as SGHTA and CDR2 as FQGNSA. Trimming left V 3 bases short and J 1 base short, with 9 bases between. The CDR3 is made up of 14 amino acids. As DNA, the CDR3 is TGTGCCAGCAGCTTGAGACAGCCGAACACTGAAGCTTTCTTT. Translating it yields CASSLRQPNTEAFF.

The chain has TRBV7-9 and TRBJ1-2, with 8 positions matching TRBD1. The J segment lost 7 bases and the V segment lost 5 bases, leaving 9 bases of the junction unmatched. CDR1 and CDR2 from the germline V gene are SEHNR and FQNEAQ (reference sequence). This CDR3 has 14 amino acids. This CDR3 reads CASSPGQGLGGYTF. CDR3 bases: TGTGCCAGCAGCCCCGGACAGGGTTTAGGTGGCTACACCTTC.

Only a few counts were recorded for this clone. The chain couples TRBV7-9 to TRBJ1-6; D might be TRBD1 (6 bases). This CDR3 spans 14 amino acids. The germline gives CDR1 SEHNR, CDR2 FQNEAQ (reference sequence). The V end lost 5 bases, the J end lost 9 bases, and 14 bases lay between the germline ends. CDR3 region: CASSPGVRGSPLHF. For the CDR3, the DNA is TGTGCCAGCAGCCCAGGGGTGAGGGGTTCACCCCTCCACTTT.

The J gene is TRBJ2-1, the V gene TRBV19; D ambiguous. CDR1 and CDR2 (germline): LNHDA, SQIVND (reference sequence). V gave up 6 bases and J gave up 15 bases, with 12 bases separating them. CDR3 length: 10 residues. The CDR3, as DNA: TGTGCCAGTAGCGGGTTGCGTTGGTTCTTC. This codes for CASSGLRWFF.

CDR3 sequence: CASRRTSGGADTQYF. DNA of the CDR3: TGTGCCAGCAGACGAACTAGCGGGGGGGCAGATACGCAGTATTTT. The rearrangement uses TRBV6-4 and TRBJ2-3; TRBD2 matches at 13 bases. V was pared by 6 bases and J by 4 bases, with 4 bases of the junction left unmatched. Germline V gene data show CDR1 as MRHNA and CDR2 as SNTAGT. The length of the CDR3 is 15 residues.

The rearrangement links TRBV5-4 to TRBJ2-3, with TRBD2 matching 8 bases. Germline CDR1 reads SGHNT; CDR2 reads YYREEE (reference sequence). Trimming cost V 0 bases and J 2 bases; bases outside gene matches: 8. This CDR3 comprises 17 residues. CDR3 sequence (DNA): TGTGCCAGCAGCTTGGATCCCAGCGGGGGACTCACAGATACGCAGTATTTT. Its translation is CASSLDPSGGLTDTQYF.

The chain recombines TRBV3-1 (or the pseudogene TRBV3-2) with TRBJ2-1; no clear D. V lost 3 bases and J 6 bases, leaving 3 bases between the germline ends. Germline assignment: CDR1 LGHDT and CDR2 YNNKEL (reference sequence). The CDR3 is 11 amino acids. The CDR3, as DNA: TGTGCCAGCAGCCATAGCAATGAGCAGTTCTTC. Translation gives CASSHSNEQFF.

J is TRBJ2-5 and V is TRBV7-2; 7 nucleotides align to TRBD1. Germline V gives CDR1 SGHTA, CDR2 FQGNSA. The V gene end was trimmed by 6 bases and the J gene end by 5 bases; junction bases not matched to a gene: 9. This CDR3 contains 14 residues. This chain's CDR3 is CASSLRTGWETQYF. The CDR3 DNA reads as TGTGCCAGCAGTCTACGGACAGGTTGGGAGACCCAGTACTTC.

V is TRBV24-1 and J is TRBJ2-3; D possibly corresponds to TRBD1 (5 bases). The germline V and J ends were trimmed by 5 bases and 4 bases, with 15 bases remaining between them. CDR3 size: 15 residues. Per germline, CDR1 KGHDR and CDR2 SFDVKD. This CDR3 reads CATSVGPLISDTQYF. CDR3 coding DNA: TGTGCCACCAGTGTGGGGCCGCTCATTTCAGATACGCAGTATTTT.

V usage is TRBV29-1 and J usage is TRBJ2-4; D is possibly TRBD2 (6 bases). Per the germline V gene, CDR1 is SQVTM and CDR2 is ANQGSEA. CDR3 length: 13 residues. Trimming took off 7 bases at V and 1 base at J, with 11 bases between the two ends. CDR3 coding DNA: TGCAGCGCTAGGACTAACGCCAAAAACATTCAGTACTTC. Translating gives CSARTNAKNIQYF. Full variable domain (outside the CDR3, taken from reference TRBV29-1 and TRBJ2-4): SAVISQKPSRDICQRGTSLTIQCQVDSQVTMMFWYRQQPGQSLTLIATANQGSEATYESGFVIDKFPISRPNLTFSTLTVSNMSPEDSSIYLCSARTNAKNIQYFGAGTRLSVL.

The chain recombines TRBV5-1 with TRBJ1-6; possible D gene TRBD1, 5 bases. Looked up from germline, CDR1 is SGHRS and CDR2 is YFSETQ. With 5 bases removed from V and 7 bases from J, the gap between germline ends came to 19 bases. This CDR3 region has 16 residues. The CDR3 DNA follows: TGCGCCAGCAGGGCCGGGGGAGGAGGGTCAAATTCACCCCTCCACTTT. Translation gives CASRAGGGGSNSPLHF.

V and J are TRBV7-3 and TRBJ1-6; perhaps TRBD1 as D (6 bases). Germline V CDR1 and CDR2: SGHTA, FQGTGA. There are 13 residues in the CDR3. The V gene lost 5 bases and the J gene lost 7 bases, with 9 bases spanning the gap. CDR3 sequence: CASSATGNSPLHF. DNA for the CDR3: TGTGCCAGCAGCGCTACAGGGAATTCACCCCTCCACTTT.

The chain uses TRBV7-8 and TRBJ2-7; 7 bases line up with TRBD2. The trim removed 6 bases at V and 2 bases at J, leaving 13 bases unmatched. The CDR3 extends over 16 amino acids. Germline loops: CDR1 SGHVS, CDR2 FQNEAQ. For the CDR3, the DNA is TGTGCCAGCAGTTGGAACCGGGACTACAAAACCTACGAGCAGTACTTC. Translating gives CASSWNRDYKTYEQYF.

The chain employs TRBV5-4 and TRBJ2-7; the D gene is possibly TRBD2 (5 bases). Trimming shortened V by 0 bases and J by 6 bases, and 13 bases separated the two germline ends. Germline V CDR1 and CDR2: SGHNT, YYREEE (reference sequence). The CDR3 totals 14 residues. CDR3 sequence (DNA): TGTGCCAGCAGCTTGGGGGGAGTACGGGGCGAGCAGTACTTC. Amino acids: CASSLGGVRGEQYF.

The gene calls are TRBV9 and TRBJ2-1; TRBD2 agrees at 8 bases. The CDR3 runs 14 residues. V was clipped by 0 bases and J by 7 bases; unmatched bases: 3. Germline values: CDR1 SGDLS, CDR2 YYNGEE. The CDR3 DNA is TGTGCCAGCAGCGTAGCGGGAGGGACTAATGAGCAGTTCTTC. It specifies CASSVAGGTNEQFF.

The rearrangement links TRBV28 to TRBJ1-2; tentative D call: TRBD1 (6 bases). The CDR3 runs to 15 residues. Germline assignment: CDR1 MDHEN and CDR2 SYDVKM. Trimming stripped 2 bases from V and 2 bases from J, with 12 bases between. CDR3 region: CASSLGGGRNYGYTF. In DNA, the CDR3 is TGTGCCAGCAGTTTAGGCGGGGGCAGGAACTATGGCTACACCTTC.

The chain recombines TRBV11-2 with TRBJ1-4, with no clear D. Deletions cut 4 bases from V and 8 bases from J, with 14 bases between. This CDR3 spans 14 amino acids. The germline V gene encodes CDR1 SGHAT and CDR2 FQNNGV. CDR3 residues: CASSSSVDAEKLFF. The CDR3 nucleotides are TGTGCCAGCAGCTCAAGCGTCGATGCCGAAAAACTGTTTTTT.

This rearrangement joins TRBV23-1 to TRBJ1-2; no reliable D call. TRBV23-1 is classed as an ORF, of uncertain function. V shed 6 bases and J shed 3 bases, with 8 bases lying between them. The CDR3 extends over 12 amino acids. In DNA, the CDR3 is TGCGCCAGCAGGAGGGTTGACTATGGCTACACCTTC. Translation: CASRRVDYGYTF.